Listed here is a single T cell receptor (beta chain). The antigen remains unidentified. J gave up 5 bases and V 6 bases, and 9 bases lay outside the gene matches. Per the germline V gene, CDR1 is SGHTA and CDR2 is FQGNSA. This CDR3 contains 15 residues. This entry comes from a study of T-cell memory formation after mild COVID-19. Study overall: In these data, TCR clusters were largely donor specific. Overall study results and limits: For second-wave clones that peaked at day 37, SARS-CoV-2 specificity went unverified. Shrinking CD4+ clones resided mostly in CM and EM, and CD8+ ones in EMRA.

TCRdb reprocessed the 5' RACE reads with MiXCR, giving one entry per CDR3 protein. This sample has 300,000 to 400,000 distinct CDR3 sequences, with 10% to 15% found just once. This TCR was sampled from a man aged 18-30 years who had mild COVID-19 (a few samples of this study predate the infection). Cell type and time point are not known. Specimen: PBMCs or a T cell subset sorted from them (not recorded which). The rearrangement joins TRBV7-2 to TRBJ1-5, with TRBD1 identical over 8 bases. The CDR3, as DNA: TGTGCCAGCAGTTTAAGACAGGGGAATTATCAGCCCCAGCATTTT. The encoded protein is CASSLRQGNYQPQHF.